A selection of T cell receptor beta chains follows, all from one sample in a study of cytomegalovirus exposure and HLA in healthy donors. TCRdb keeps only in-frame clones here, not all; method: immunoSEQ multiplex PCR. The sample carries roughly 140,000 clones, around 90% recorded once. The sequencing sample was made of PBMCs. These TCRs come from a man aged 18 to 29 in good health and CMV-seropositive. The CDR3 runs from the conserved cysteine through the conserved F or W. Fields, in order: V gene, D gene, J gene, clone size, CDR3 DNA, CDR3 protein. The D gene is left open where the match is weak. The size entry is marked missing in some rows and otherwise reads once, few, many or a size class.

TRBV30,.,TRBJ2-1,.,TGTGCCTGGACCCCGGGGAGTTACAATGAGCAGTTCTTC,CAWTPGSYNEQFF
TRBV10-3,.,TRBJ1-5,few,TGTGCCATCAGTGACCCCGATCAGCCCCAGCATTTT,CAISDPDQPQHF
TRBV5-6,TRBD2,TRBJ2-1,.,TGTGCCAGCAGCTTGACCGGGACTAGCGGGAATGAGCAGTTCTTC,CASSLTGTSGNEQFF
TRBV9,.,TRBJ2-2,.,TGTGCCAGCAGCGTAGACGTGGGGGCCTTGGGCGCCGGGGAGCTGTTTTTT,CASSVDVGALGAGELFF
TRBV6-5,.,TRBJ2-5,few,TGTGCCAGCAGTTTCCCCCACGCTACAGGTAAAGAGACCCAGTACTTC,CASSFPHATGKETQYF
TRBV5-4,.,TRBJ1-5,.,TGTGCCAGCAGCTTCAGAGGGTCTGACCAGCCCCAGCATTTT,CASSFRGSDQPQHF
TRBV10-3,TRBD2,TRBJ2-7,.,TGTGCCATCAGTGAGGTGGCGGGAGTAGGCGAGCAGTACTTC,CAISEVAGVGEQYF
TRBV18,.,TRBJ2-7,.,TGTGCCAGCTCACCGGCCGGGACTTACACCTACGAGCAGTACTTC,CASSPAGTYTYEQYF
TRBV10-3,.,TRBJ2-5,.,TGTGCCATCAGTGAGTTGGCAGACATGAACTTC,CAISELADMNF
TRBV11-2,TRBD1,TRBJ2-7,few,TGTGCCAGCAGCTCTACCACAGGGGATTACGAGCAGTACTTC,CASSSTTGDYEQYF
TRBV19,.,TRBJ2-5,.,TGTGCCAGTAGTTTCCCTCAAGAGACCCAGTACTTC,CASSFPQETQYF
TRBV28,TRBD1,TRBJ2-7,.,TGTGCCAGCAGCGGGTCAGGGGGTTACGAGCAGTACTTC,CASSGSGGYEQYF
TRBV7-9,.,TRBJ2-1,.,TGTGCCAGCAGCTTGTGGGGGGGCCTCCTCTACAATGAGCAGTTCTTC,CASSLWGGLLYNEQFF
TRBV5-1,TRBD1,TRBJ2-7,.,TGCGCCAGCAGCTTGGGGGACCGGACAGGGGGGACCTACGAGCAGTACTTC,CASSLGDRTGGTYEQYF
TRBV7-9,.,TRBJ1-4,.,TGTGCCAGCAGCTTGAGAGAGGGAACTAATGAAAAACTGTTTTTT,CASSLREGTNEKLFF
TRBV7-9,.,TRBJ1-1,once,TGTGCCAGCAGCTTTACGAGACAAGAAGCTTTCTTT,CASSFTRQEAFF
TRBV7-2,.,TRBJ1-2,.,TGTGCCAGCAGCTCTACACTCTATCCGGGTGGCTACACCTTC,CASSSTLYPGGYTF
TRBV18,.,TRBJ1-4,.,TGTGCCAGCTCACCATTCCCCCCCCGGGATGAAAAACTGTTTTTT,CASSPFPPRDEKLFF
TRBV18,.,TRBJ2-6,.,TGTGCCAGCTACTCCACCTCTGGGGCCAACGTCCTGACTTTC,CASYSTSGANVLTF
TRBV6-6,TRBD1,TRBJ1-1,.,TGTGCCAGCAGTCGCTCGACAGGGGAGAACACTGAAGCTTTCTTT,CASSRSTGENTEAFF
TRBV7-3,TRBD2,TRBJ2-1,.,TGTGCCAGCAGCCCGGGTGCTAGCGGCTACAATGAGCAGTTCTTC,CASSPGASGYNEQFF
TRBV4-1,.,TRBJ2-7,few,TGCGCCAGCAGCCCCCACACGGGAGTCTACGAGCAGTACTTC,CASSPHTGVYEQYF
TRBV2,.,TRBJ1-2,few,TGTGCCAGCAGTTTACAGGGAGGGGATAACTATGGCTACACCTTC,CASSLQGGDNYGYTF